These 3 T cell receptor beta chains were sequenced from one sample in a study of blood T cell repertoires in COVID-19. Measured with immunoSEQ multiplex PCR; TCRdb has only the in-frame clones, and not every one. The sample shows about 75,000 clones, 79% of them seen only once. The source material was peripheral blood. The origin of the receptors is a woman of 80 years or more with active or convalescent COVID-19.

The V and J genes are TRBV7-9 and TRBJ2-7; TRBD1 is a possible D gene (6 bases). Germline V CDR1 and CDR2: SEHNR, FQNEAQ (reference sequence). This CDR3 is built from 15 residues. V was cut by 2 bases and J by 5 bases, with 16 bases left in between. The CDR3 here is CASSLFGTGLDEQYF. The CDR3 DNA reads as TGTGCCAGCAGCTTATTCGGAACAGGGCTCGACGAGCAGTACTTC.

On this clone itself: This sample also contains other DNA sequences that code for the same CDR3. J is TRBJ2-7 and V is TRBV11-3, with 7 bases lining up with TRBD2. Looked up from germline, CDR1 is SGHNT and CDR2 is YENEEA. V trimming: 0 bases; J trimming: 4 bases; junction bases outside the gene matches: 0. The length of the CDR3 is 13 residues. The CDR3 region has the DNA TGTGCCAGCAGCTTAGAGGGGGGGTACGAGCAGTACTTC. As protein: CASSLEGGYEQYF.

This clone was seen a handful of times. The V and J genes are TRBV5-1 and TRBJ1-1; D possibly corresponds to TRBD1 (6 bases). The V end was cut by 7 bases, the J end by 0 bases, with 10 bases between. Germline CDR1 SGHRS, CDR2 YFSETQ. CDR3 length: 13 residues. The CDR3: CASGGAMNTEAFF. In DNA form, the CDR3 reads TGCGCCAGCGGGGGGGCGATGAACACTGAAGCTTTCTTT.